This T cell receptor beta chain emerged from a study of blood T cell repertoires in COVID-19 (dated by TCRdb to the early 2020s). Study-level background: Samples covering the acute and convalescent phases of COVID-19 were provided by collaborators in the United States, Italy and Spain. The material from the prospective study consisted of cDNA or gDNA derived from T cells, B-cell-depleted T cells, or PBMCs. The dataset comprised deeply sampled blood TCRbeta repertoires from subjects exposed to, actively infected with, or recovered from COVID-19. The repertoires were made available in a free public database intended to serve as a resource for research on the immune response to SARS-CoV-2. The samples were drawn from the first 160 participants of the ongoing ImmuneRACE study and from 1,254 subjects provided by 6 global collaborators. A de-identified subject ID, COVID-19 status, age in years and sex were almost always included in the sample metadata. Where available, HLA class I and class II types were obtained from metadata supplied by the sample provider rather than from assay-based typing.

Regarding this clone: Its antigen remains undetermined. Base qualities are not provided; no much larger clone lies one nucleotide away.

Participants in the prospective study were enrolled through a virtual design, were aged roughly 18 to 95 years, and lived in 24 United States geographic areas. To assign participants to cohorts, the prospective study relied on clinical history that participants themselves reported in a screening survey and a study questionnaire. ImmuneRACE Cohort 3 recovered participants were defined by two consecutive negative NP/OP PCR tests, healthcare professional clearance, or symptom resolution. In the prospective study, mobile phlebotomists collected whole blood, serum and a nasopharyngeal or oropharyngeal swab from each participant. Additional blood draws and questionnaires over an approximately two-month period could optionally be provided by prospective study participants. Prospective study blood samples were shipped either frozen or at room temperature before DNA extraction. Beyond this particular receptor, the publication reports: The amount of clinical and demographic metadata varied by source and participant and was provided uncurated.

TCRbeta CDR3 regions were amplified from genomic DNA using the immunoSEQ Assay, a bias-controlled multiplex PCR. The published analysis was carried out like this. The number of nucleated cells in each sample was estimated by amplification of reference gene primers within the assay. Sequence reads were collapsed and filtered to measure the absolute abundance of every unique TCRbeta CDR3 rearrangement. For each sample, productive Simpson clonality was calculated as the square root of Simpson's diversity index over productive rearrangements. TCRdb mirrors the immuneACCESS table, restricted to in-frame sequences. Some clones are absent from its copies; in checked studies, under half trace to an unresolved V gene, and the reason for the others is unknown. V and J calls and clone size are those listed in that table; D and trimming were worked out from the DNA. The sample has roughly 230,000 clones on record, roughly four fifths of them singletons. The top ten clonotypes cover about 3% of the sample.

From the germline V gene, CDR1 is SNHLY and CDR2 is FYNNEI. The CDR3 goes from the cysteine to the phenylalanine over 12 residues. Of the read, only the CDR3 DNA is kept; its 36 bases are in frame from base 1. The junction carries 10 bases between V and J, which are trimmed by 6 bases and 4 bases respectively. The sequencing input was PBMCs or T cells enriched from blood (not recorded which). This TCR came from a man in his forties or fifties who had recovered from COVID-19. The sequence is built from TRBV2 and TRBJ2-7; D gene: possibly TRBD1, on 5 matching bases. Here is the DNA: TGTGCCAGCAGGATACAGGAATACGAGCAGTACTTC. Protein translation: CASRIQEYEQYF.